In this sample, the clone carrying this TCR beta chain turned up once. Its antigen remains unidentified. The same CDR3 can be traced to other DNA sequences in this sample. The sample originates from a study of cytomegalovirus exposure and HLA in healthy donors. Overall study context: Findings of an earlier analysis included 117 million unique TCR beta sequences from 180 million or so T cells.

The study ran its PCR with 60 Vbeta and 13 Jbeta primers. Assay used: immunoSEQ multiplex PCR; TCRdb lists only in-frame clones, some missing. Counted here are about 120,000 clones, around 63% occurring once; the ten biggest clones make up 8% to 10%. Though probably carrying unrecorded immune exposures, donors were nominally healthy at sampling. Study results and caveats: Analysis was carried out at a later point, and it linked a missense DCLRE1C variant to TCR beta V- and J-gene trimming. A prior analysis recorded that most TCR beta V segments were productive about 87% or about 30% of the time.

CDR3 length: 18 amino acids. CDR1 and CDR2 from the germline V gene are SGHRS and YFSETQ. V gave up 0 bases and J gave up 2 bases; unmatched junction bases: 11. The sample taken for sequencing was PBMCs. The TCR was taken from a man aged 35-49 years in good health and CMV-seropositive. V is TRBV5-1 and J is TRBJ2-5; 9 bases agree with TRBD2. The CDR3 region is CASSLGLAGGPGQETQYF. The CDR3 coding sequence is TGCGCCAGCAGCTTGGGACTGGCGGGAGGGCCTGGGCAAGAGACCCAGTACTTC. Based on the CDR3 plus reference TRBV5-1 and TRBJ2-5, the full variable domain is KAGVTQTPRYLIKTRGQQVTLSCSPISGHRSVSWYQQTPGQGLQFLFEYFSETQRNKGNFPGRFSGRQFSNSRSEMNVSTLELGDSALYLCASSLGLAGGPGQETQYFGPGTRLLVL.